The clone carrying this T cell receptor beta chain has just a few counts. As yet, its antigen is unknown. TCRdb ran MiXCR on the 5' RACE reads and lists one entry per CDR3 protein. The profile shows about 14,000 distinct CDR3 sequences, over 30% of them singletons. The data originate from a study of T cell repertoires and leukemia-associated antigens. The CDR3 is made up of 15 amino acids. V was clipped by 2 bases and J by 0 bases; unmatched bases: 4. What was sequenced was CD3+ T cells sorted from blood and cultured. This receptor was identified in a female donor in good health. V gene TRBV12-3 or TRBV12-4 combines with J gene TRBJ2-7, with 7 bases matching TRBD2. DNA of the CDR3: TGTGCCAGCAGTTTACTAGCGGCGAACTCCTACGAGCAGTACTTC. It is translated as CASSLLAANSYEQYF.